The rows below give T cell receptor beta chains drawn from one sample of a study of blood T cell repertoires in COVID-19. Some clones are missing from TCRdb's copy, which holds only in-frame ones; the method was immunoSEQ multiplex PCR. The data contain tens of thousands of clones, about 88% of them singletons. Specimen: peripheral blood. Receptor source: a human donor in a cohort sampled during active COVID-19. Both conserved end residues are part of each CDR3. D genes are given only for firm matches. Clone size, where shown, is once, few, many, or a class for clones that have expanded.

j_call clone_size d_call v_call cdr3_nt cdr3_aa
TRBJ2-5 . TRBD2 TRBV30 TGTGCCTGGAGTGTACTAGCGGTCCGTAAAGAGACCCAGTACTTC CAWSVLAVRKETQYF
TRBJ1-1 . . TRBV28 TGTGCCAGCAGTCGATCCGGGGGTGAAGCTTTCTTT CASSRSGGEAFF
TRBJ2-1 . . TRBV30 TGTGCCTGGAGTAAGTCAGATAACAATGAGCAGTTCTTC CAWSKSDNNEQFF
TRBJ2-2 . TRBD2 TRBV2 TGTGCCAGCACTGGGACTAGCGTAGACACCGGGGAGCTGTTTTTT CASTGTSVDTGELFF
TRBJ1-6 . . TRBV6-4 TGTGCCAGCAGTGACGATTATGGGCAGCTCCTCCACTTT CASSDDYGQLLHF
TRBJ1-1 . . TRBV7-2 TGTGCCAGCAGCTTAGTAGTTCGGGGTGAAGCTTTCTTT CASSLVVRGEAFF
TRBJ2-1 . TRBD2 TRBV2 TGTGCCACCATTGGGCTAGCGGGAGGGGGGGGTGAGCAGTTCTTC CATIGLAGGGGEQFF
TRBJ1-1 . . TRBV20-1 TGCAGTGCTAAACAGAACACTGAAGCTTTCTTT CSAKQNTEAFF
TRBJ2-1 . . TRBV6-5 TGTGCCAGCAGTTACGGGGCGGGGGAGCAGTTCTTC CASSYGAGEQFF
TRBJ2-6 . TRBD1 TRBV9 TGTGCCAGCAGCGTCACAGGGGCCTCTGGGGCCAACGTCCTGACTTTC CASSVTGASGANVLTF
TRBJ2-7 . TRBD1 TRBV6-5 TGTGCCAGCGTACCCAGGACAGGGGCCTCCTACGAGCAGTACTTC CASVPRTGASYEQYF
TRBJ1-2 . . TRBV25-1 TGTGCCAGCAGTGAATTAGGCAGGGCGGATGGCTACACCTTC CASSELGRADGYTF
TRBJ2-2 . TRBD1 TRBV3-1/TRBV3-2 TGTGCCAGCAGGCGCCGGGACAGGGCCCCCACCGGGGAGCTGTTTTTT CASRRRDRAPTGELFF
TRBJ2-7 . TRBD2 TRBV4-1 TGCGCCAGCAGCCAGGGACTAGCCTACGAGCAGTACTTC CASSQGLAYEQYF
TRBJ2-5 . . TRBV2 TGTGCCAGCAGTGATCCCAGTCAGAAAGAGACCCAGTACTTC CASSDPSQKETQYF
TRBJ1-5 . TRBD1 TRBV18 TGTGCCAGCTCCCCTCGACAGGGTTTGGGGGATAGCAATCAGCCCCAGCATTTT CASSPRQGLGDSNQPQHF
TRBJ1-1 . TRBD1 TRBV19 TGTGCCAGTAAGAGGGGGCGAGAGAACACTGAAGCTTTCTTT CASKRGRENTEAFF
TRBJ1-4 . . TRBV28 TGTGCCAGCAGTCTTCGGGGAGAAAGGGAAAAACTGTTTTTT CASSLRGEREKLFF
TRBJ2-7 . . TRBV28 TGTGCCAGCAGTTTACAGGGTGCGGCCGAGCAGTACTTC CASSLQGAAEQYF
TRBJ2-2 . TRBD2 TRBV27 TGTGCCAGCAAGGGGACTAGCGCCGGGGAGCTGTTTTTT CASKGTSAGELFF
TRBJ2-7 . TRBD2 TRBV3-1/TRBV3-2 TGTGCCAGCAGTGAGACTAGCGGGAGTTACGAGCAGTACTTC CASSETSGSYEQYF
TRBJ2-1 . TRBD2 TRBV7-9 TGTGCCAGCAGCTTAATCCGCGGGAGGAGGAATGAGCAGTTCTTC CASSLIRGRRNEQFF
TRBJ1-2 . TRBD1 TRBV19 TGTGCCAGTAGTTCCAAAGGGGACAGGGGGAACTATGGCTACACCTTC CASSSKGDRGNYGYTF
TRBJ2-4 . . TRBV30 TGTGCCTGGAGTAAAGACAGAGATATCAAAAACATTCAGTACTTC CAWSKDRDIKNIQYF
TRBJ2-7 once TRBD2 TRBV7-3 TGTGCCAGCAGCTCAAGGGCGGGAGAAATCTACGAGCAGTACTTC CASSSRAGEIYEQYF
TRBJ2-7 . TRBD2 TRBV7-2 TGTGCCAGCAGCCAAGCCGGGACTAGCAGGAGTTACGAGCAGTACTTC CASSQAGTSRSYEQYF
TRBJ2-1 . . TRBV11-2 TGTGCCAGCAGACAAATGTACAGGGTTAGCTCCTACAATGAGCAGTTCTTC CASRQMYRVSSYNEQFF
TRBJ1-5 . TRBD1 TRBV6-1 TGTGCCAGCAGTGATAAGGGGGCCCCGTCAGGCAATCAGCCCCAGCATTTT CASSDKGAPSGNQPQHF
TRBJ2-3 . TRBD2 TRBV5-1 TGCGCCAGCAGCTTGACGGGAGGGCCGGAAGATACGCAGTATTTT CASSLTGGPEDTQYF
TRBJ2-7 . . TRBV9 TGTGCCAGCAGCGTAAGTGGACAAGCCTACGAGCAGTACTTC CASSVSGQAYEQYF
TRBJ2-1 . . TRBV19 TGTGCCAGTAGTATTCAGGGGAATGAGCAGTTCTTC CASSIQGNEQFF
TRBJ1-2 . . TRBV15 TGTGCCACCAGCAGAGATGCGGGGAGGGGGTATGGCTACACCTTC CATSRDAGRGYGYTF
TRBJ2-7 . . TRBV19 TGTGCCAGTAGTCCGGGAACACACTACGAGCAGTACTTC CASSPGTHYEQYF
TRBJ2-7 . . TRBV6-1 TGTGCCAGCAGTGAATTCGACGGAAGAGGGTCCTACGAGCAGTACTTC CASSEFDGRGSYEQYF
TRBJ2-7 . . TRBV6-2/TRBV6-3 TGTGCCAGCAGTTACTCGACTAACTACTACGAGCAGTACTTC CASSYSTNYYEQYF
TRBJ2-7 . . TRBV10-3 TGTGCCATCAGTGTTCTAGGCTACGAGCAGTACTTC CAISVLGYEQYF
TRBJ2-1 . . TRBV6-2/TRBV6-3 TGTGCCAGCAGCCGCCGGAGGAGCGGAATATACAATGAGCAGTTCTTC CASSRRRSGIYNEQFF
TRBJ1-1 . . TRBV28 TGTGCCAGCAGTTGGGAGGCCCTGTCTGAAGCTTTCTTT CASSWEALSEAFF
TRBJ1-6 . . TRBV21-1 TGTGCCAGCAGCAAAGGGCAGGTTAATTCACCCCTCCACTTT CASSKGQVNSPLHF
TRBJ2-7 . TRBD2 TRBV19 TGTGCCAGTAGTATGGCCGGGACTAGAGCCTACGAGCAGTACTTC CASSMAGTRAYEQYF
TRBJ2-3 . TRBD2 TRBV27 TGTGCCAGCAGTTTCCTTGGACTAGCGGGAGGGCCAGAAACGAATACGCAGTATTTT CASSFLGLAGGPETNTQYF
TRBJ2-7 . . TRBV11-2 TGTGCCAGCAGCGGAGACGGCTCCTACGAGCAGTACTTC CASSGDGSYEQYF
TRBJ2-7 once . TRBV2 TGTGCCAGCAGTGAAAGAGGCCGCGAGCAGTACTTC CASSERGREQYF
TRBJ2-7 . . TRBV7-9 TGTGCCAGCAGCCCCGGACAGCGTACAAAGGCCTACGAGCAGTACTTC CASSPGQRTKAYEQYF
TRBJ2-7 . TRBD2 TRBV6-2/TRBV6-3 TGTGCCAGCAGCCGTAGTACGCCTCGCGGGCGGGGGGGGCCGAGGGTACTTAAAGAGCAGTACTTC CASSRSTPRGRGGPRVLKEQYF
TRBJ2-4 once . TRBV6-5 TGTGCCAGCAGTTACTCGGGAGGCGGAAACATTCAGTACTTC CASSYSGGGNIQYF
TRBJ1-5 . . TRBV5-1 TGCGCCAGCAGCTTAGGACAAGCCAATCAGCCCCAGCATTTT CASSLGQANQPQHF
TRBJ2-1 . TRBD1 TRBV7-2 TGTGCCAGCAGTTTGTTACAGGGGACGTCACAGTTCTTC CASSLLQGTSQFF
TRBJ1-2 . TRBD1 TRBV19 TGTGCCAGTAGCCGGGAGACAGGGGTTAGATCGTGGGGCTACACCTTC CASSRETGVRSWGYTF
TRBJ1-5 . . TRBV6-6 TGTGCCAGCAGTTCGTTTATTGGGGGGGGCAATCAGCCCCAGCATTTT CASSSFIGGGNQPQHF
TRBJ2-1 . TRBD2 TRBV5-4 TGTGCCAGCAGCTTGGAGGGACTAGCGGGAGAAGAGCAGTTCTTC CASSLEGLAGEEQFF
TRBJ2-1 . TRBD2 TRBV29-1 TGCAGCGCGAGACTAGCGGGAGATGGCTATGAGCAGTTCTTC CSARLAGDGYEQFF
TRBJ1-2 . TRBD1 TRBV5-1 TGCGCCAGCAGCCCCGGGACAGGGCTCTATGGCTACACCTTC CASSPGTGLYGYTF
TRBJ2-7 . TRBD2 TRBV27 TGTGCCAGCAGTACCGGGACTAGCGGGGGGGTCCCCTACGAGCAGTACTTC CASSTGTSGGVPYEQYF
TRBJ2-1 . TRBD1 TRBV5-5 TGTGCCAGCAGCCCCGGACAGGGAGTTTACAATGAGCAGTTCTTC CASSPGQGVYNEQFF
TRBJ2-3 . . TRBV5-1 TGCGCCAGCAGCTTGCGAGGGCCCACAGATACGCAGTATTTT CASSLRGPTDTQYF
TRBJ2-3 once TRBD2 TRBV6-6 TGTGCCAGCAGCCCGGGGCGGGGGGACTTTGATACGCAGTATTTT CASSPGRGDFDTQYF
TRBJ2-1 . TRBD2 TRBV9 TGTGCCAGCAGCGTAGCCAGCGGGGGCTACAATGAGCAGTTCTTC CASSVASGGYNEQFF
TRBJ2-3 . TRBD2 TRBV3-1/TRBV3-2 TGTGCCAGCAGCCAAGTGGGGGGGAGTGGGACAGATACGCAGTATTTT CASSQVGGSGTDTQYF